The entry below gives a single T cell receptor (beta chain) sequence along with its context. The antigen is undetermined. Sequencing was performed with immunoSEQ multiplex PCR; in TCRdb, only in-frame clones are kept and a portion is missing. The data contain approximately 100,000 clones, roughly 89% of them singletons. This CDR3 spans 15 amino acids. The ends lost 7 bases at V and 0 bases at J; junction bases unmatched: 1. Germline lookup yields CDR1 SGHTA and CDR2 FQGNSA. The data belong to a study of OX40 agonist ivuxolimab in advanced cancers. Study overall: Patients in the trial were receiving intravenous ivuxolimab every 2 weeks, at doses of 0.01 to 10 mg/kg. Cancers in dose escalation were hepatocellular, melanoma, renal cell and head and neck. Three patients, one with hepatocellular carcinoma and two with cutaneous melanoma, responded partially. Findings and limits, study-wide: It was also the case that some nonresponders had low normalized T-cell clonal expansion.

The sample consisted of CD4+ or CD8+ T cells sorted from blood, taken in a trial of the OX40 agonist ivuxolimab. The origin of this receptor is an adult with an advanced solid tumor such as melanoma, head and neck, liver or kidney cancer. This chain uses TRBV7-2 with TRBJ2-1; 12 positions match TRBD2. CDR3 amino acids: CASTSGGASYNEQFF. CDR3 sequence (DNA): TGTGCCAGCACTAGCGGGGGGGCCTCCTACAATGAGCAGTTCTTC. The complete variable domain, with remaining parts taken from reference TRBV7-2 and TRBJ2-1, reads GAGVSQSPSNKVTEKGKDVELRCDPISGHTALYWYRQSLGQGLEFLIYFQGNSAPDKSGLPSDRFSAERTGGSVSTLTIQRTQQEDSAVYLCASTSGGASYNEQFFGPGTRLTVL.